Following are 30 T cell receptor beta chains from one sample sequenced in a study of molecular identifiers for immune sequencing clone quantification. A single record per CDR3 protein comes from TCRdb applying MiXCR to the PCR reads. The sample holds 40,000 to 50,000 distinct CDR3 sequences, 15% to 20% seen once. Sample: naive CD8+ T cells from blood, with Jurkat cell RNA spiked in. Indicated subset: FACS-sorted CD8+CD4-CCR7+CD45RA+ naive T cells. These receptor sequences come from a human donor in good health. Some libraries in this study had Jurkat cell RNA spiked in.

For this clonotype: This may stem from a read error, because a much larger clone lies one nucleotide away. The chain is built from TRBV9 and TRBJ2-1; weak D call: TRBD2 (6 bases). The CDR3 is 15 residues long. Germline values: CDR1 SGDLS, CDR2 YYNGEE. The CDR3 bases are TGTGCCAGCAGCGTAGTTGGAGGGAGACACAATGAGCGGTTCTTC. This codes for CASSVVGGRHNERFF.

V usage is TRBV27 and J usage is TRBJ2-7, with a weak D call TRBD1 (7 bases). V was cut by 7 bases and J by 6 bases, with 16 bases left in between. Germline assignment: CDR1 MNHEY and CDR2 SMNVEV (reference sequence). The CDR3 runs to 13 residues. The CDR3 region has the DNA TGTGCCAGCAACTGGACGGGGGACAGCGAGCAGTACTTC. Protein sequence: CASNWTGDSEQYF.

Turning to this clonotype: This may be a read error, as it is one base from a much larger clone. This rearrangement joins TRBV29-1 to TRBJ2-7; TRBD1 agrees at 12 bases. V gave up 7 bases and J gave up 0 bases; unmatched junction bases: 16. Germline loops: CDR1 SQVTM, CDR2 ANQGSEA. CDR3 size: 18 residues. The DNA for the CDR3 is TGCAGCGCTGACTACGGGACAGGGGGCGTCGGAAGCTCCTACGAGCAGTACTTC. Its protein product is CSADYGTGGVGSSYEQYF.

This clonotype was observed a few times. The junction differs from germline at one of its ends, possibly a read error. The rearrangement uses TRBV10-1 and TRBJ2-5, with no clear D. This CDR3 comprises 15 residues. CDR1 WNHNN and CDR2 SYGVQD come from the germline V gene (reference sequence). CDR3 in amino acids: CASSESQVGQEIQYF. The CDR3 DNA follows: TGCGCCAGCAGTGAGTCTCAGGTCGGTCAAGAGATCCAGTACTTC.

This clonotype has at least ten counts. This chain connects TRBV9 to TRBJ2-5; 8 bases map to TRBD1. J gave up 4 bases and V 4 bases, and 9 bases lay outside the gene matches. The CDR3 has 15 residues. The germline gives CDR1 SGDLS, CDR2 YYNGEE. The CDR3 spells CASSSGATGGETQYF. Written as DNA, the CDR3 is TGTGCCAGCAGCTCCGGGGCCACAGGGGGAGAGACCCAGTACTTC.

This clonotype was seen ten or more times. The rearrangement links TRBV5-4 to TRBJ2-3, with 13 bases lining up with TRBD2. CDR3 size: 14 residues. Germline CDR1 and CDR2: SGHNT and YYREEE (reference sequence). Unmatched junction bases numbered 1, after V lost 5 bases and J lost 4 bases. The CDR3 DNA sequence: TGTGCCAGCAGGACTAGCGGGGGGTCAGATACGCAGTATTTT. This translates into CASRTSGGSDTQYF.

This clonotype was seen at least ten times. The chain recombines TRBV28 with TRBJ2-3; D uncertain. The CDR3 spans 15 residues. Germline values: CDR1 MDHEN, CDR2 SYDVKM. V was cut by 3 bases and J by 0 bases, with 10 bases left in between. Here the CDR3 DNA reads TGTGCCAGCAGTTTCTCCAGACCTAGCACAGATACGCAGTATTTT. This sequence encodes CASSFSRPSTDTQYF.

This clonotype showed up many times. The gene calls are TRBV19 and TRBJ2-3, with D possibly being TRBD2 (5 bases). V lost 5 bases, J lost 1 base, and 13 bases lay in between. Looked up from germline, CDR1 is LNHDA and CDR2 is SQIVND (reference sequence). CDR3 length equals 15 residues. The CDR3 here is CASSSGGRGTDTQYF. The CDR3 DNA sequence: TGTGCCAGTAGTTCGGGCGGGCGAGGCACAGATACGCAGTATTTT.

This chain links TRBV7-7 with TRBJ2-3, with 10 nucleotides matching TRBD2. This CDR3 contains 17 residues. The germline V gene has CDR1 SSHAT and CDR2 FNYEAQ (reference sequence). The CDR3 nucleotides read TGTGCTAGTAGCGTAGAGCCAGCGGGAGGGCCAGGGGATACGCAGTATTTT. Translation gives CASSVEPAGGPGDTQYF.

This clonotype was seen repeatedly, ten times or more. This rearrangement joins TRBV7-6 to TRBJ1-2, with TRBD1 as a possible D gene (5 bases). Trimming took 3 bases from V and 6 from J, leaving 11 bases between them. Germline-derived CDR1 and CDR2 are SGHVS and FNYEAQ. The CDR3 is made up of 13 amino acids. CDR3 in DNA: TGTGCCAGCAGCTTCGGTCAGGGCCATGGCTACACCTTC. Amino acids: CASSFGQGHGYTF.

The chain is built from TRBV29-1 and TRBJ2-3, with 7 bases matching TRBD2. CDR1 and CDR2 from the germline V gene are SQVTM and ANQGSEA. The trim removed 3 bases at V and 5 bases at J, leaving 14 bases unmatched. The CDR3 sequence is 16 residues long. For the CDR3, the DNA is TGCAGCGTTGATACCCCGGAGGGAGCTAGCGGAGATACGCAGTATTTT. It specifies CSVDTPEGASGDTQYF.

For this clonotype: The final CDR3 position lacks the conserved phenylalanine or tryptophan, pointing to a likely read error. This chain's CDR3 is CASSQDFSETQYL. The CDR3 DNA sequence: TGTGCCAGCAGCCAAGATTTTTCGGAGACCCAGTACCTC. The chain couples TRBV3-1 to TRBJ2-5; D remains unclear. CDR3 length: 13 amino acids. Germline values: CDR1 LGHDT, CDR2 YNNKEL (reference sequence). V was pared by 0 bases and J by 5 bases, with 7 bases between.

This clonotype was detected ten times or more. V gene TRBV2 combines with J gene TRBJ1-5; 7 positions agree with TRBD1. Germline V gene lookup returns CDR1 SNHLY and CDR2 FYNNEI. The CDR3 is 15 residues long. J lost 5 bases, V lost 5 bases, and 9 bases had no gene match. CDR3 sequence (DNA): TGTGCCAGCAGTACCAACGACAGGGCCGATCAGCCCCAGCATTTT. Protein: CASSTNDRADQPQHF.

V usage is TRBV20-1 and J usage is TRBJ2-7, with a possible D match to TRBD2 (5 bases). Germline lookup yields CDR1 DFQATT and CDR2 SNEGSKA (reference sequence). The CDR3 extends over 13 amino acids. Trimming took off 6 bases at V and 4 bases at J, with 16 bases between the two ends. CDR3 sequence (DNA): TGCAGTGCAGATCGGGCGGGTCGGTACGAGCAGTACTTC. Amino acids: CSADRAGRYEQYF.

Many counts were recorded for this clonotype. The CDR3 carries no conserved terminal phenylalanine or tryptophan, so it likely arises from a read error. This chain joins TRBV4-3 and TRBJ2-7, with 9 bases identical to TRBD1. CDR3 length equals 15 residues. Unmatched junction bases numbered 4, after V lost 4 bases and J lost 0 bases. Per the germline V gene, CDR1 is LGHNA and CDR2 is YSLEER. CDR3 amino acids: CASSPSGQGSYEQYL. The CDR3 bases are TGCGCCAGCAGCCCCTCGGGACAGGGCTCCTACGAGCAGTACCTC.

This clonotype was seen ten or more times. The chain links TRBV4-1 to TRBJ2-2; D remains unclear. Germline V gene data show CDR1 as MGHRA and CDR2 as YSYEKL. The CDR3 sequence is 14 residues long. Trimming took 2 bases from V and 8 from J, leaving 12 bases between them. This CDR3 is CASSQRHTTGELFF. In DNA, the CDR3 is TGCGCCAGCAGCCAAAGACATACCACTGGGGAGCTGTTTTTT.

This clonotype was seen at least ten times. This chain uses TRBV4-2 with TRBJ2-3, with 13 positions matching TRBD2. This CDR3 region has 19 residues. The germline CDR1 and CDR2 sequences are LGHNA and YNFKEQ. The V segment lost 1 base and the J segment 8 bases; nucleotides outside the gene matches: 15. The chain's CDR3 is CASSQGGTSGTHVSLTQYF. In DNA, the CDR3 is TGTGCCAGCAGCCAAGGCGGGACTAGCGGGACCCACGTTTCCCTTACGCAGTATTTT.

The chain employs TRBV25-1 and TRBJ2-5; D is unresolved. Deletions cut 6 bases from V and 2 bases from J, with 10 bases between. Germline V gene data show CDR1 as MGHDK and CDR2 as SYGVNS. CDR3 size: 13 residues. The CDR3 sequence is CASSDRVQETQYF. CDR3 nucleotides: TGTGCCAGCAGCGACCGCGTTCAAGAGACCCAGTACTTC.

In this sample, this clonotype turned up many times. The chain couples TRBV11-2 to TRBJ2-3; D unresolved. The CDR3 totals 12 residues. In germline, CDR1 is SGHAT, CDR2 FQNNGV. Trimming took 3 bases from V and 4 from J, leaving 5 bases between them. The CDR3 region has the DNA TGTGCCAGCAGCTTGTGGTCAGATACGCAGTATTTT. Residues: CASSLWSDTQYF.

This clonotype has at least ten counts. This sequence joins TRBV28 and TRBJ1-5; no clear D. V lost 3 bases and J 5 bases, leaving 11 bases between the germline ends. The CDR3 contains 14 residues. In germline, CDR1 is MDHEN, CDR2 SYDVKM. For the CDR3, the DNA is TGTGCCAGCAGTTTTCCAATAGGCTATCAGCCCCAGCATTTT. Translated: CASSFPIGYQPQHF.

The sample holds many counts of this clonotype. The chain combines TRBV7-9 with TRBJ1-5; the match to TRBD1 covers 10 bases. With V trimmed by 1 base and J by 2 bases, 2 bases remained unmatched. This CDR3 spans 16 amino acids. The V gene's germline CDR1 is SEHNR and CDR2 FQNEAQ (reference sequence). The CDR3 sequence is CASSLDGTGGNQPQHF. DNA of the CDR3: TGTGCCAGCAGCTTAGACGGGACAGGGGGCAATCAGCCCCAGCATTTT. Supplemented by reference TRBV7-9 and TRBJ1-5, the full variable domain reads DTGVSQNPRHKITKRGQNVTFRCDPISEHNRLYWYRQTLGQGPEFLTYFQNEAQLEKSRLLSDRFSAERPKGSFSTLEIQRTEQGDSAMYLCASSLDGTGGNQPQHFGDGTRLSIL.

This clonotype was detected ten times or more. V gene TRBV19 combines with J gene TRBJ2-1, with D uncertain. CDR3 length equals 11 residues. Germline CDR1 reads LNHDA; CDR2 reads SQIVND (reference sequence). Trimming left V 8 bases short and J 5 bases short, with 7 bases between. The CDR3 region is CASCTHNEQFF. In DNA form, the CDR3 reads TGTGCCAGTTGCACGCACAATGAGCAGTTCTTC. Filled out from reference TRBV19 and TRBJ2-1, the complete variable domain reads DGGITQSPKYLFRKEGQNVTLSCEQNLNHDAMYWYRQDPGQGLRLIYYSQIVNDFQKGDIAEGYSVSREKKESFPLTVTSAQKNPTAFYLCASCTHNEQFFGPGTRLTVL.

This clonotype was counted ten times or more. The V call is TRBV5-1, the J call TRBJ2-7, with D unresolved. V lost 0 bases, J lost 1 base, and 8 bases lay in between. Germline V gene data show CDR1 as SGHRS and CDR2 as YFSETQ. This CDR3 contains 14 residues. The CDR3 DNA reads as TGCGCCAGCAGCTTGGGGACGGCATCCTACGAGCAGTACTTC. This gives the protein CASSLGTASYEQYF.

This clonotype has at least ten counts. The chain joins TRBV19 to TRBJ2-3; TRBD2 agrees at 7 bases. Germline values: CDR1 LNHDA, CDR2 SQIVND (reference sequence). Trimming at V came to 3 bases and at J to 6 bases, leaving 12 bases not matched to a gene. The CDR3 consists of 16 residues. The CDR3 region is CASSIRRGSLYDTQYF. The CDR3 region has the DNA TGTGCCAGTAGTATTCGGCGCGGGAGTCTATATGATACGCAGTATTTT.

Written as DNA, the CDR3 is TGTGCCAGCAGTTTTGGGGGAGTCCCAGGGGAGCAGTACTTC. Translating it yields CASSFGGVPGEQYF. The V and J genes are TRBV28 and TRBJ2-7; tentatively, D is TRBD1 or TRBD2 (5 bases each). Trimming removed 3 bases at V and 7 bases at J, with 16 bases between. This CDR3 contains 14 residues. Germline V CDR1 and CDR2: MDHEN, SYDVKM.

This clonotype was observed many times. Sequence at one end of the junction differs from germline and may be a read error. The chain joins TRBV4-3 to TRBJ2-2, with a possible D match to TRBD2 (6 bases). This CDR3 is 14 amino acids long. Germline V gene lookup returns CDR1 LGHNA and CDR2 YSLEER. The CDR3 is CASSQAGVNGELLF. DNA for the CDR3: TGCGCCAGCAGCCAAGCGGGAGTAAACGGGGAGCTGCTTTTT.

In its sample, this clonotype was seen many times. The rearrangement uses TRBV4-3 and TRBJ2-7; 7 bases align to TRBD1. Germline CDR1 and CDR2: LGHNA and YSLEER. J lost 0 bases, V lost 4 bases, and 0 bases had no gene match. There are 13 residues in the CDR3. The CDR3 DNA reads TGCGCCAGCAGCCCAGGGGGCTCCTACGAGCAGTACTTC. Translation: CASSPGGSYEQYF.

This clonotype was seen repeatedly, ten times or more. V gene TRBV7-6 combines with J gene TRBJ1-5; D perhaps matches TRBD1 (5 bases). V gave up 5 bases and J gave up 7 bases, with 12 bases separating them. Per the germline V gene, CDR1 is SGHVS and CDR2 is FNYEAQ. CDR3 length: 13 residues. CDR3 in DNA: TGTGCCAGCAGCGCGTCCAGGGACCAGCCCCAGCATTTT. This sequence encodes CASSASRDQPQHF.

This clonotype has ten or more counts. The chain links TRBV20-1 to TRBJ1-3; D uncertain. CDR3 length equals 12 residues. Trimming removed 0 bases from V and 3 bases from J, with 3 bases in between. Germline V CDR1 and CDR2: DFQATT, SNEGSKA (reference sequence). In DNA, the CDR3 is TGCAGTGCTAGAGAAGGTGGAAACACCATATATTTT. As protein: CSAREGGNTIYF.

The sample holds many counts of this clonotype. The chain uses TRBV12-3 or TRBV12-4 and TRBJ2-4, with D perhaps TRBD1 (6 bases). The CDR3 sequence is 15 residues long. Trimming stripped 4 bases from V and 0 bases from J, with 10 bases between. The CDR3 region has the DNA TGTGCCAGCAGTTCAAGACAGGTAGCCAAAAACATTCAGTACTTC. This codes for CASSSRQVAKNIQYF.